Below, 10 T cell receptor beta chains from the same sample are listed, as sequenced in a study of cytomegalovirus exposure and HLA in healthy donors. The PCR employed 60 Vbeta primers together with 13 Jbeta primers. This table comes from immunoSEQ multiplex PCR, and its TCRdb copy is limited to in-frame clones, with some not included. The sample has around 150,000 clones, approximately 76% seen once. The specimen was PBMCs. Source of these receptors: a man aged 55 to 70 in good health and CMV-seronegative.

The V call is TRBV7-9, the J call TRBJ1-1; D may be TRBD1 (5 bases). Trimming removed 6 bases from V and 0 bases from J, with 14 bases in between. This CDR3 comprises 15 residues. Germline CDR1 SEHNR, CDR2 FQNEAQ (reference sequence). The CDR3 sequence is CASSLGGGVNTEAFF. The CDR3 coding sequence is TGTGCCAGCAGTCTCGGCGGGGGGGTGAACACTGAAGCTTTCTTT.

The chain links TRBV10-3 to TRBJ2-3, with 10 bases matching TRBD2. This CDR3 region has 17 residues. Germline loops: CDR1 ENHRY, CDR2 SYGVKD. The V segment lost 0 bases and the J segment 3 bases; nucleotides outside the gene matches: 6. The CDR3, as DNA: TGTGCCATCAGTGAGTCGCTAGCGGGGGTACTAACAGATACGCAGTATTTT. Protein product: CAISESLAGVLTDTQYF.

The gene calls are TRBV6-4 and TRBJ1-5; the D gene is possibly TRBD1 (5 bases). Germline CDR1 and CDR2: MRHNA and SNTAGT. The CDR3 extends over 17 amino acids. V was cut by 4 bases and J by 2 bases, with 18 bases left in between. CDR3 nucleotides: TGTGCCAGCAGTGGTACCCCCGGGGGAGAGGGCAATCAGCCCCAGCATTTT. It yields the protein CASSGTPGGEGNQPQHF.

A word on this clone: At one boundary the junction diverges from the germline segment, which might be a read error. This chain links TRBV27 with TRBJ1-4; 8 bases align to TRBD1. This CDR3 contains 16 residues. Per the germline V gene, CDR1 is MNHEY and CDR2 is SMNVEV (reference sequence). The CDR3 here is CASSLYGQGTNEKLFF. The DNA for the CDR3 is TGTGCCAGCAGCTTATATGGACAGGGCACTAATGAAAAACTGTTTTTT.

The V call is TRBV29-1, the J call TRBJ2-1; 11 nucleotides match TRBD2. Germline CDR1 SQVTM, CDR2 ANQGSEA. The CDR3 runs 17 residues. V was pared by 3 bases and J by 0 bases, with 7 bases of the junction left unmatched. The CDR3 sequence: CSVEPSGRFFSYNEQFF. The DNA of the CDR3 is TGCAGCGTTGAGCCTAGCGGGAGGTTTTTCTCCTACAATGAGCAGTTCTTC.

The rearrangement links TRBV6-1 to TRBJ1-4; 7 nucleotides agree with TRBD1. This CDR3 has 14 residues. V shed 3 bases and J 4 bases; nucleotides not matched to a gene: 2. Germline V gives CDR1 MNHNS, CDR2 SASEGT. The CDR3 DNA reads as TGTGCCAGCAGTGAGGGGACAGATAATGAAAAACTGTTTTTT. Encoded protein: CASSEGTDNEKLFF.

This clone was detected a few times. The V call is TRBV18, the J call TRBJ1-5, with D tentatively TRBD1 (5 bases). V lost 4 bases and J 0 bases, leaving 13 bases between the germline ends. Germline CDR1 KGHSH, CDR2 LQKENI. The CDR3 is made up of 16 amino acids. Written as DNA, the CDR3 is TGTGCCAGCTCACTGATGACAGCGGGTAGCAATCAGCCCCAGCATTTT. It codes for CASSLMTAGSNQPQHF.

Note on this clone: Other DNA sequences in the sample encode the same CDR3. V is TRBV5-1 and J is TRBJ2-7, with a possible D match to TRBD2 (5 bases). Per germline, CDR1 SGHRS and CDR2 YFSETQ. CDR3 length equals 12 residues. The V gene lost 4 bases and the J gene lost 4 bases, with 9 bases spanning the gap. The CDR3 reads CASSPGGYEQYF. Written as DNA, the CDR3 is TGCGCCAGCAGCCCAGGCGGGTACGAGCAGTACTTC.

Concerning this clone itself: The same CDR3 can be traced to other DNA sequences in this sample. Written as DNA, the CDR3 is TGTGCCAGCAGTTCCTCGTACGAGCAGTACTTC. Its protein is CASSSSYEQYF. The genes are TRBV28 and TRBJ2-7; no clear D. This CDR3 comprises 11 residues. The germline gives CDR1 MDHEN, CDR2 SYDVKM. The ends were cut back, 4 bases at V and 4 bases at J, with 5 bases in the middle.

The V gene is TRBV10-3, the J gene TRBJ1-2; the D is unclear. The V gene lost 0 bases and the J gene lost 8 bases, with 13 bases spanning the gap. The CDR3 consists of 14 residues. Germline V gives CDR1 ENHRY, CDR2 SYGVKD. The CDR3 sequence: CAISESDTQRGYTF. The CDR3 DNA reads TGTGCCATCAGTGAGTCCGACACCCAAAGGGGCTACACCTTC.